These 11 T cell receptor beta chains share one sample of origin, sequenced in a study of blood T cells in healthy people across ages. Combining a sample-barcoded 5' primer with a J-beta primer mix, a second PCR ran for roughly 6 to 12 cycles. MiXCR was run by TCRdb on the 5' RACE reads, yielding one entry per CDR3 protein. The top ten clones hold under 30% of a sample with approximately 2,000,000 distinct CDR3 sequences, approximately 40% of them seen once. Sequences were obtained from blood. These receptors were taken from a human donor in good health.

This clonotype was seen more than once but under ten times. The chain carries TRBV11-3 and TRBJ2-1; D is unclear. This CDR3 is 15 amino acids long. Per the germline V gene, CDR1 is SGHNT and CDR2 is YENEEA. The V and J ends lost 5 bases and 0 bases respectively, with 11 bases between them. The CDR3: CASSPVGNSYNEQFF. The CDR3 DNA reads TGTGCCAGCAGCCCCGTGGGGAACTCCTACAATGAGCAGTTCTTC.

This sequence joins TRBV7-3 and TRBJ2-3, with D maybe TRBD1 (6 bases). The CDR3 covers 15 residues. Germline V gene sequence: CDR1 SGHTA, CDR2 FQGTGA. Trimming took 0 bases from V and 2 from J, leaving 9 bases between them. CDR3 coding DNA: TGTGCCAGCAGCTTAACGGGGGCCGACACAGATACGCAGTATTTT. Protein: CASSLTGADTDTQYF.

Only a few counts were recorded for this clonotype. This chain uses TRBV7-3 with TRBJ2-1, with 13 bases aligning to TRBD2. The CDR3 spans 19 residues. Losses at the gene ends were 5 bases for V and 2 bases for J; bases not matched to a gene: 12. Looked up from germline, CDR1 is SGHTA and CDR2 is FQGTGA. CDR3 protein: CASSRGGLAGPSPYNEQFF. CDR3 DNA sequence: TGTGCCAGCAGCAGAGGGGGACTAGCGGGGCCCTCACCCTACAATGAGCAGTTCTTC.

This chain connects TRBV7-8 to TRBJ2-1, with D perhaps matching TRBD1 or TRBD2 (5 bases each). Trimming pared 2 bases from V and 12 bases from J, leaving 8 bases between. This CDR3 region has 11 residues. Germline CDR1 SGHVS, CDR2 FQNEAQ. The CDR3 here is CASSLNGGQFF. The CDR3, as DNA: TGTGCCAGCAGCTTAAATGGGGGGCAGTTCTTC. The full variable domain, its missing parts supplied by reference TRBV7-8 and TRBJ2-1, is GAGVSQSPRYKVAKRGQDVALRCDPISGHVSLFWYQQALGQGPEFLTYFQNEAQLDKSGLPSDRFFAERPEGSVSTLKIQRTQQEDSAVYLCASSLNGGQFFGPGTRLTVL.

J is TRBJ2-3 and V is TRBV7-3; TRBD2 might be the D (6 bases). The length of the CDR3 is 12 residues. Looked up from germline, CDR1 is SGHTA and CDR2 is FQGTGA. The V gene lost 4 bases and the J gene lost 9 bases, with 11 bases spanning the gap. The CDR3 region has the DNA TGTGCCAGCAGCTCCTCGGAGGGCACGCAGTATTTT. Translation gives CASSSSEGTQYF.

About this clonotype itself: This could be a read error, since a much larger clone is one nucleotide away. No conserved phenylalanine or tryptophan ends this CDR3, so it is likely a read error. The genes are TRBV28 and TRBJ1-2; TRBD1 matches at 11 bases. The CDR3 spans 14 residues. CDR1 is MDHEN and CDR2 is SYDVKM in the germline V gene. V dropped 5 bases and J dropped 8; count of bases not matched to a gene: 7. The CDR3 nucleotides are TGTGCCAGCAGTCAGGACAGGGGGCGAGGGGGCTACACCTGC. Its translation: CASSQDRGRGGYTC.

With regard to this clonotype: A much larger clone is a single base away; this may be a read error. The chain is built from TRBV12-3 or TRBV12-4 and TRBJ2-1; tentatively, D is TRBD1 (6 bases). This CDR3 region has 12 residues. V was cut by 7 bases and J by 7 bases, with 11 bases left in between. In DNA, the CDR3 is TGTGCCAGCATCCCCACAGGGAATGAGCAGTTCTTC. Protein sequence: CASIPTGNEQFF.

The rearrangement uses TRBV30 and TRBJ2-1, with D possibly TRBD2 on 6 matching bases. V was clipped by 1 base and J by 12 bases, with 10 bases between them. Germline CDR1 reads GTSNPN; CDR2 reads SVGIG (reference sequence). This CDR3 comprises 11 residues. The CDR3 DNA follows: TGTGCCTGGAGTGACGGGGGATTGCAGTTCTTC. Translation: CAWSDGGLQFF.

This clonotype was seen a few times. A single base separates this from a much larger clone, so it may be a read error. The chain employs TRBV7-3 and TRBJ2-2; no reliable D call. Germline V lookup: CDR1 SGHTA, CDR2 FQGTGA. The CDR3 extends over 12 amino acids. V was clipped by 4 bases and J by 7 bases, with 7 bases between them. The CDR3 is CASSSPSGELFF. In DNA, the CDR3 is TGTGCCAGCAGCTCCCCCAGCGGGGAGCTGTTTTTT.

V is TRBV27 and J is TRBJ1-2; D might be TRBD1 (6 bases). The V and J ends lost 5 bases and 0 bases respectively, with 13 bases between them. CDR1 is MNHEY, CDR2 SMNVEV, per germline (reference sequence). The length of the CDR3 is 15 residues. CDR3 nucleotides: TGTGCCAGCAGTGGCGGACAGTCCCCTAACTATGGCTACACCTTC. Translating gives CASSGGQSPNYGYTF.

This clonotype has at least ten counts. J is TRBJ2-5 and V is TRBV6-5, with D uncertain. Trimming took off 6 bases at V and 7 bases at J, with 15 bases between the two ends. The germline V gene encodes CDR1 MNHEY and CDR2 SVGAGI. This CDR3 region has 13 residues. In DNA, the CDR3 is TGTGCCAGCAGCATAGAGCGTCGGGCGACCCAGTACTTC. This translates into CASSIERRATQYF.